Below, 3 T cell receptor beta chains from the same sample are listed, as sequenced in a study of OX40 agonist ivuxolimab in advanced cancers. Some clones are missing from TCRdb's copy, which holds only in-frame ones; the method was immunoSEQ multiplex PCR. This table holds about 88,000 clones, approximately 86% found once. The sequences come from CD4+ or CD8+ T cells sorted from blood, collected in a trial of the OX40 agonist ivuxolimab. Source of these receptors: an adult with an advanced solid tumor such as melanoma, head and neck, liver or kidney cancer.

This rearrangement joins TRBV28 to TRBJ2-4, with D tentatively TRBD2 (5 bases). V was pared by 11 bases and J by 4 bases, with 15 bases between. In germline, CDR1 is MDHEN, CDR2 SYDVKM. This CDR3 has 13 amino acids. The CDR3 bases are TGTGCCGCTGCGGGCGGGCTGAAAAACATTCAGTACTTC. Translating gives CAAAGGLKNIQYF.

In its sample, this clone was seen once. The gene calls are TRBV30 and TRBJ1-2; possible D gene TRBD1, 5 bases. V lost 6 bases to trimming and J lost 5 bases, with 16 bases between them. Per germline, CDR1 GTSNPN and CDR2 SVGIG (reference sequence). The CDR3 covers 13 residues. The CDR3 is CACRDGRLYGYTF. The CDR3 region has the DNA TGTGCCTGCCGGGACGGGAGATTGTATGGCTACACCTTC.

The chain carries TRBV12-5 and TRBJ2-5, with 14 bases that match TRBD2. Looked up from germline, CDR1 is LGHNT and CDR2 is FRNRAP. J was trimmed by 4 bases and V by 5 bases; bases with no gene match: 3. The CDR3 is 15 residues long. CDR3 in DNA: TGTGCTAGTGGTCGGACTAGCGGGAGGTTAGAGACCCAGTACTTC. Translated, it gives CASGRTSGRLETQYF.